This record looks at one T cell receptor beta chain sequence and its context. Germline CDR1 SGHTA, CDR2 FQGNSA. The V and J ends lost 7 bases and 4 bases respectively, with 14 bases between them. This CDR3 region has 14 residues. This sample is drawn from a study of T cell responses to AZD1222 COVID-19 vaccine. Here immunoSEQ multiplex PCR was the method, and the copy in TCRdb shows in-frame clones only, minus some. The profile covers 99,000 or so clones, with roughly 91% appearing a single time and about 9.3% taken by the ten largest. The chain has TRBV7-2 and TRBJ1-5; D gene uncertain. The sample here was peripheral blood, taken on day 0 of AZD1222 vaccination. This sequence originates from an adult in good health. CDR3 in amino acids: CASTGWGSNQPQHF. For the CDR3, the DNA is TGTGCCAGCACCGGGTGGGGAAGTAATCAGCCCCAGCATTTT.